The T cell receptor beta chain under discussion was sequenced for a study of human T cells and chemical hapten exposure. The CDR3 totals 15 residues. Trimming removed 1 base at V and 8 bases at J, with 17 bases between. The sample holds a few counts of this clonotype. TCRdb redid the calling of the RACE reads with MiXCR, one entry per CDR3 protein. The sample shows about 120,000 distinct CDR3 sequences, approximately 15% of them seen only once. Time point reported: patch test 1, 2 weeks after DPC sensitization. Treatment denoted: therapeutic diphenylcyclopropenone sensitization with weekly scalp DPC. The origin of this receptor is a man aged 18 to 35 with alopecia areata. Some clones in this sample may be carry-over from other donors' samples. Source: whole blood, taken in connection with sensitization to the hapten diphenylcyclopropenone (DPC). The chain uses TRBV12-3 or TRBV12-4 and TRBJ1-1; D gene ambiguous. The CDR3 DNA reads TGTGCCAGCAGTTTAGACGACATCACATTGGCGGAAGCTTTCTTT. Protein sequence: CASSLDDITLAEAFF.